This record looks at one T cell receptor (beta chain) sequence and its context. The antigen this receptor binds is unknown. Within one base of it there is no much larger clone, and no base qualities were kept. Ficoll-Paque density gradient centrifugation was the method used to isolate PBMCs. The record originates from a study of T-cell memory formation after mild COVID-19 (dated by TCRdb to the early 2020s). Turning to the overall study: TCR sequence clusters from the two donors were found to be largely donor specific. T-cell clones expanding and contracting after mild COVID-19 in two donors were tracked by longitudinal TCRalpha and TCRbeta repertoire sequencing. Two young, previously healthy adult volunteers made up the cohort, one male and one female. Here is what the overall study found, with its caveats: Balanced CD4/CD8 phenotypes were observed for clones contracting from day 15 to 85, whereas a bias towards CD4+ was observed for a second wave of clones expanding from day 15 to 37. The second-wave clones that peaked on day 37 were not confirmed to be SARS-CoV-2 specific. The study included only a couple of mild cases, and larger cohorts that include severe cases with pre-infection samples were judged to be necessary. Contracting CD4+ clones were located mainly in the CM and EM memory subsets, whereas CD8+ clones were found to be enriched in EMRA. The detection of some responding clones in pre-infection memory suggests that pre-existing cross-reactive memory T cells joined the SARS-CoV-2 response.

The germline V gene sets CDR1 to MGHRA and CDR2 to YSYEKL. Germline trimming amounts to 3 bases on V and 3 bases on J, with 13 as the count of junction bases outside the gene matches. Reading from cysteine to phenylalanine, the CDR3 counts 18 amino acids. The kept DNA is CDR3 alone, 54 bases in frame from the first base. These reads were obtained on an Illumina NovaSeq 6000. Using 5'RACE with constant-segment primers, TCRalpha and TCRbeta cDNA libraries were constructed, with sample barcodes and unique molecular identifiers added in the process. Trizol reagent was used to extract RNA from every sample. Amplification of the libraries took two PCR steps, and the second step added a second sample barcode plus Illumina TruSeq adapters. The libraries were sequenced on an Illumina NovaSeq using 2 x 150 bp paired-end reads. Concerning the study's data processing: Demultiplexing of reads and collapsing into UMI-guided consensus sequences were performed with migec v1.2.7. Using mixcr v2.1.11, the UMI consensuses were aligned to TRA and TRB V and J templates and assembled into clonotypes. Clonotypes were classified as expanded or contracted when called significant by both edgeR and NoisET, with noise models trained on biological replicates. For edgeR calls, a false discovery rate-adjusted p below 0.01 and a log2 fold-change threshold of 1 were applied. As an exploratory analysis of dynamics, PCA with hierarchical clustering was applied to max-normalized trajectories of the 1000 most abundant clonotypes. The CD4 or CD8 phenotype of responding clones was assigned using the separately sequenced CD4+ and CD8+ repertoires. TCRdb trimmed public reads at Q25 via fastp, called clones via MiXCR and kept in-frame beta chains. Under each unique CDR3 protein, matching rows form one entry showing the most common genes and DNA. What appears here as the V and J calls and clone size reflects TCRdb's work, not the paper's. Counted in this sample were about 470,000 distinct CDR3 sequences; 18% of them appeared once. The ten largest clones represent around 12% of the sample.

The specimen was PBMCs or a T cell subset sorted from them (not recorded which). The clonotype was recovered from an adult woman who had mild COVID-19 (a few samples of this study predate the infection). The sample titles of this study are shuffled in the database, so cell type and time point are left out; the donor was told from shared clones. The chain uses TRBV4-1 and TRBJ2-2; 7 middle bases align to TRBD1. The sequence in DNA is TGCGCCAGCAGCCAGGCGCTCGTGACAGGGTCTTACACCGGGGAGCTGTTTTTT. Its protein product is CASSQALVTGSYTGELFF.